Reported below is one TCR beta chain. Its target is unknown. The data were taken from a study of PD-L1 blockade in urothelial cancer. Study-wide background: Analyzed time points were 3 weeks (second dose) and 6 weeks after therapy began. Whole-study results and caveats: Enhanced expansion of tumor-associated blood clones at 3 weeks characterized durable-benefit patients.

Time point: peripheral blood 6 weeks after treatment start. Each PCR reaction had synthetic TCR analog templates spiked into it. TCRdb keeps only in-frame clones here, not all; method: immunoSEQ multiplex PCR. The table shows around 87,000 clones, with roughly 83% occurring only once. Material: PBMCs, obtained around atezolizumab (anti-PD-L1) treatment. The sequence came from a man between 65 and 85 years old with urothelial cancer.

The CDR3 spells CASSLDRVHGYTF. The CDR3 nucleotides are TGTGCCAGCAGCTTAGACAGGGTGCATGGCTACACCTTC. The chain carries TRBV2 and TRBJ1-2; 7 bases map to TRBD1. The CDR3 spans 13 residues. CDR1 and CDR2 (germline): SNHLY, FYNNEI. With 6 bases clipped from V and 6 bases from J, the junction kept 7 bases outside the gene matches.